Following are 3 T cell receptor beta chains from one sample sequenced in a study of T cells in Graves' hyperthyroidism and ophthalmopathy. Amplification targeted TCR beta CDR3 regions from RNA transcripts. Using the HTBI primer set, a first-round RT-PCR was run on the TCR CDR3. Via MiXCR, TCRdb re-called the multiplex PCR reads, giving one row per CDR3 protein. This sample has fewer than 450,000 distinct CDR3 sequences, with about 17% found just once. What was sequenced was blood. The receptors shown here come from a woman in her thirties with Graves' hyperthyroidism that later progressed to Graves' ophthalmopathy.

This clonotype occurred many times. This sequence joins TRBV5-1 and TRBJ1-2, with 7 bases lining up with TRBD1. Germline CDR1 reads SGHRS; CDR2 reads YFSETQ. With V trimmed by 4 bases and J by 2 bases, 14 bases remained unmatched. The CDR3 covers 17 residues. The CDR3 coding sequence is TGCGCCAGCAGCCCCGGGGACAGCCAACATTTGAACTATGGCTACACCTTC. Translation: CASSPGDSQHLNYGYTF. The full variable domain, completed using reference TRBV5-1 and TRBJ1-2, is KAGVTQTPRYLIKTRGQQVTLSCSPISGHRSVSWYQQTPGQGLQFLFEYFSETQRNKGNFPGRFSGRQFSNSRSEMNVSTLELGDSALYLCASSPGDSQHLNYGYTFGSGTRLTVV.

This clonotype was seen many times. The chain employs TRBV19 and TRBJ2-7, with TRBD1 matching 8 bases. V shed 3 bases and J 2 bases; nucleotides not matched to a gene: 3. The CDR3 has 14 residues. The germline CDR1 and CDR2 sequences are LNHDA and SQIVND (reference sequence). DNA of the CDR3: TGTGCCAGTAGTATGCAGGGGGCAACCTACGAGCAGTACTTC. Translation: CASSMQGATYEQYF.

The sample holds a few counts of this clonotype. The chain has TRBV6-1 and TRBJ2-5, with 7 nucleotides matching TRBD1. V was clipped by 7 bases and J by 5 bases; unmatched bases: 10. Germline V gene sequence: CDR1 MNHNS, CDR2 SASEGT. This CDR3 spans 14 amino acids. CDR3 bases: TGTGCCAGCACCTTGACAGGGAGTCGGGAGACCCAGTACTTC. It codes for CASTLTGSRETQYF.